The clone carrying this T cell receptor (beta chain) was seen many times. Trimming cost V 1 base and J 6 bases; bases outside gene matches: 1. Germline V gene sequence: CDR1 SGHAT, CDR2 FQNNGV. The CDR3 extends over 14 amino acids. The data belong to a study of T-cell reconstitution after alpha-beta-depleted transplantation in children. Researchers prepared the TCRbeta library using unique molecular identifiers, the study reports. TCRdb used MiXCR to reprocess the PCR reads, holding one entry per CDR3 protein. Here the sample spans hundreds of thousands of distinct CDR3 sequences, roughly 8% being singletons.

This chain connects TRBV11-2 to TRBJ2-2; 8 positions match TRBD1. Sequencing used PBMCs, mostly from graft donor cells, obtained 180 days after TCRalphabeta/CD19-depleted stem cell transplant. The origin of this receptor is a male patient younger than 18 who had a stem cell transplant for acute lymphoblastic leukemia, so the T cells may come from the graft donor. The CDR3, as DNA: TGTGCCAGCAGCTTAGGGACAGGGTCCGGGGAGCTGTTTTTT. It encodes CASSLGTGSGELFF.